Listed below are T cell receptor beta chains from one sample, sequenced in a study of early T cells in non-severe SARS-CoV-2 infection. TCRdb reprocessed the 5' RACE reads via MiXCR and lists one record per CDR3 protein. The table includes about 77,000 distinct CDR3 sequences, about 16% detected once. The sequencing sample was made of whole blood. All receptors derive from an adult who was a healthcare worker with PCR-confirmed SARS-CoV-2 infection or an uninfected control (not recorded which). Both conserved end residues are part of each CDR3. A D gene is named only where the DNA matches it firmly. Only some rows state a clone size, as once, few, many or a class for expanded clones.

size,V,J,D,CDR3,DNA
few,TRBV5-1,TRBJ2-7,TRBD2,CASSLVTSGNLPYEQYF,TGCGCCAGCAGCTTGGTGACTAGCGGGAACTTACCCTACGAGCAGTACTTC
many,TRBV27,TRBJ2-1,.,CASSYESGSYNEQFF,TGTGCCAGCAGTTACGAAAGTGGTTCCTACAATGAGCAGTTCTTC
many,TRBV12-3/TRBV12-4,TRBJ2-7,.,CASSPGTRNEQYF,TGTGCCAGCAGTCCCGGGACAAGGAACGAGCAGTACTTC
.,TRBV7-2,TRBJ2-3,TRBD2,CASSLASGNADTQYF,TGTGCCAGCAGCTTGGCTAGCGGGAACGCAGATACGCAGTATTTT
few,TRBV9,TRBJ2-1,TRBD2,CASSVAAGGRNEQFF,TGTGCCAGCAGCGTAGCAGCGGGGGGTAGGAATGAGCAGTTCTTC
few,TRBV2,TRBJ2-7,.,CASSEGRGAYEQYF,TGTGCCAGCAGTGAAGGGAGAGGGGCCTACGAGCAGTACTTC
.,TRBV10-1,TRBJ2-7,.,CASSPWTRAYEQYF,TGCGCCAGCAGTCCTTGGACACGAGCCTACGAGCAGTACTTC
few,TRBV6-6,TRBJ2-1,TRBD2,CASSYPKTSGGFYEQFF,TGTGCCAGCAGTTACCCTAAGACTAGCGGGGGGTTCTATGAGCAGTTCTTC
.,TRBV12-5,TRBJ2-7,.,CASGFGTPGEYSYEQYF,TGTGCTAGTGGTTTCGGGACCCCAGGGGAATATTCCTACGAGCAGTACTTC
.,TRBV15,TRBJ2-7,.,CATSVRQAYSFEQYF,TGTGCCACCAGCGTAAGACAGGCCTACTCCTTCGAACAGTACTTC
few,TRBV2,TRBJ1-5,.,CASSDYSGTSSAHQPQHF,TGTGCCAGCAGTGATTACTCCGGGACTTCCTCGGCACATCAGCCCCAGCATTTT
few,TRBV24-1,TRBJ2-3,TRBD2,CATSDFTSGSLDTQYF,TGTGCCACCAGTGATTTTACTAGCGGGAGTCTTGATACGCAGTATTTT
.,TRBV7-8,TRBJ1-2,TRBD1,CASSSGTGSYGYTF,TGTGCCAGCAGCTCAGGGACAGGGAGCTATGGCTACACCTTC
.,TRBV5-1,TRBJ2-7,.,CASSLWGQENYEQYF,TGCGCCAGCAGCTTGTGGGGCCAGGAGAATTACGAGCAGTACTTC
.,TRBV29-1,TRBJ2-5,TRBD1,CSVSQGSETQYF,TGCAGCGTTTCACAGGGGAGCGAGACCCAGTACTTC
few,TRBV3-1,TRBJ2-5,TRBD2,CASSQVNSPSGIQETQYF,TGTGCCAGCAGCCAAGTGAATTCCCCTAGCGGGATACAAGAGACCCAGTACTTC
few,TRBV13,TRBJ2-3,.,CASSSGPYTQYF,TGTGCCAGCAGCTCGGGACCTTATACGCAGTATTTT
few,TRBV20-1,TRBJ2-5,.,CSAPSGSGQETQYF,TGCAGTGCCCCATCAGGTAGCGGCCAAGAGACCCAGTACTTC
few,TRBV7-9,TRBJ2-1,TRBD1,CASSLIGTGGNEQFF,TGTGCCAGCAGCTTAATAGGGACAGGGGGCAATGAGCAGTTCTTC
.,TRBV6-5,TRBJ2-5,.,CASSYAGRDPETQYF,TGTGCCAGCAGTTACGCAGGCCGGGACCCGGAGACCCAGTACTTC
.,TRBV29-1,TRBJ1-1,TRBD1,CSATGGKMNTEAFF,TGCAGCGCGACAGGGGGGAAGATGAACACTGAAGCTTTCTTT
.,TRBV7-9,TRBJ2-2,TRBD2,CASSFPSGGRSTTGELFF,TGTGCCAGCAGCTTCCCCTCAGGCGGGAGGTCGACCACCGGGGAGCTGTTTTTT
few,TRBV24-1,TRBJ2-1,.,CATSDFGGGEQFF,TGTGCCACCAGTGATTTTGGGGGAGGTGAGCAGTTCTTC
.,TRBV5-6,TRBJ2-1,.,CASSFLLPYNEQFF,TGTGCCAGCAGCTTCTTACTACCCTACAATGAGCAGTTCTTC
few,TRBV10-2,TRBJ2-7,TRBD1,CASSGDRGYEQYF,TGCGCCAGCAGTGGCGACAGGGGATACGAGCAGTACTTC